This entry describes one TCR beta chain. Its cognate antigen is unknown. One end of the junction fails to match germline, which may point to a read error. The germline CDR1 and CDR2 sequences are SGHTA and FQGNSA. The CDR3 has 15 amino acids. The data are from a study of response to subunit inactivated influenza vaccine. The study, taken as a whole, reports: The authors put forward the suggestion that each seasonal influenza vaccination may bring in only a limited number of new T cells.

TCRdb processed the RT-PCR reads anew with MiXCR; each CDR3 protein has one entry. The table shows about 570,000 distinct CDR3 sequences, with approximately 10% occurring only once. Separately, the same data were catalogued under a study of T cells expressing NK-cell markers. That work states: Generation of TCR beta cDNA was performed by 5'RACE template switching incorporating UMIs. NKG2C+ dominant clonotype frequencies in more than 5 donors were roughly 1.0-8% of CD8+ T cells.

This clonotype was obtained from a man aged 45 to 65 who received an inactivated influenza vaccine. The input for sequencing was PBMCs from blood, taken on the day of vaccination. This chain links TRBV7-2 with TRBJ2-1; 7 bases are shared with TRBD2. This CDR3 reads CASSLAETRYNEQFF. DNA of the CDR3: TGTGCCAGCAGCCTAGCGGAAACGAGATACAATGAGCAGTTCTTC.